Listed below are T cell receptor beta chains from one sample, sequenced in a study of post-analysis software for immune sequencing data. MiXCR, applied by TCRdb to the PCR reads, yields one record per CDR3 protein. The data hold 500,000 to 600,000 distinct CDR3 sequences, with about 40% observed a single time. The specimen was blood. The receptor source for this set is a girl aged 10-17 years with multiple sclerosis. The CDR3 runs from the conserved cysteine through the conserved F or W. Fields, in order: D gene, V gene, J gene, clone size, CDR3 protein, CDR3 DNA. D genes are given only for firm matches. A clone size is listed for some rows: how often the clone was seen (once, few, many), or a class if it is expanded.

d_gene: NA; v_gene: TRBV12-3/TRBV12-4; j_gene: TRBJ1-6; abundance: NA; CDR3aa: CASSLATTGNSPLHF; CDR3nt: TGTGCCAGCAGTTTAGCGACCACAGGGAATTCACCCCTCCACTTT
d_gene: NA; v_gene: TRBV6-1; j_gene: TRBJ1-5; abundance: NA; CDR3aa: CASSLRGKAVGNQPQHF; CDR3nt: TGTGCCAGCAGCCTAAGGGGTAAGGCTGTTGGCAATCAGCCCCAGCATTTT
d_gene: NA; v_gene: TRBV20-1; j_gene: TRBJ2-7; abundance: few; CDR3aa: CSAPPAENPYEQYF; CDR3nt: TGCAGTGCCCCACCGGCTGAGAATCCCTACGAGCAGTACTTC
d_gene: NA; v_gene: TRBV7-2; j_gene: TRBJ2-1; abundance: NA; CDR3aa: CAGSTDLTTSEQFF; CDR3nt: TGTGCCGGCAGTACCGACTTAACCACAAGTGAGCAGTTCTTC
d_gene: NA; v_gene: TRBV7-9; j_gene: TRBJ1-2; abundance: NA; CDR3aa: CASSLVRVSLSYGYTF; CDR3nt: TGTGCCAGCAGCTTAGTGCGGGTCTCCCTTTCCTATGGCTACACCTTC
d_gene: NA; v_gene: TRBV9; j_gene: TRBJ2-3; abundance: NA; CDR3aa: CASSVATMGYTDTQYF; CDR3nt: TGTGCCAGCAGCGTAGCTACTATGGGTTACACAGATACGCAGTATTTT
d_gene: TRBD2; v_gene: TRBV3-1; j_gene: TRBJ2-1; abundance: NA; CDR3aa: CASSRRGGSAPHEQFF; CDR3nt: TGTGCCAGCAGCAGGCGGGGCGGGAGCGCCCCCCATGAGCAGTTCTTC
d_gene: NA; v_gene: TRBV9; j_gene: TRBJ2-1; abundance: once; CDR3aa: CASSVGGPGVYNEQFF; CDR3nt: TGTGCCAGCAGCGTAGGCGGGCCCGGCGTCTACAATGAGCAGTTCTTC
d_gene: NA; v_gene: TRBV11-2; j_gene: TRBJ2-1; abundance: NA; CDR3aa: CASSLEVHNEQFF; CDR3nt: TGTGCCAGCAGCTTAGAGGTTCACAATGAGCAGTTCTTC
d_gene: NA; v_gene: TRBV5-6; j_gene: TRBJ2-5; abundance: few; CDR3aa: CASSLAEDSQETQYF; CDR3nt: TGTGCCAGCAGCTTGGCTGAAGACAGCCAAGAGACCCAGTACTTC